Shown below are 28 T cell receptor beta chains from a single sample sequenced in a study of vaccination and CD4 T cells after COVID-19. Antigens for these TCRs are unknown. The Oncomine TCR Beta short-read assay was applied to DNA of cultured CD4+ T cells. Each CDR3 protein gets one entry after TCRdb re-called the PCR reads with MiXCR. The sample includes approximately 17,000 distinct CDR3 sequences, about 50% of them seen just once. Treatment of the sample: roughly 10-day PBMC culture with coronavirus spike peptide pools or control peptides (ViraFEST assay). Sample: CD4+ T cells from blood, cultured in vitro. The receptor set was obtained from a human donor who had recovered from COVID-19.

The chain recombines TRBV2 with TRBJ2-3, with TRBD2 matching 10 bases. This CDR3 contains 15 residues. J was trimmed by 3 bases and V by 6 bases; bases with no gene match: 6. Germline assignment: CDR1 SNHLY and CDR2 FYNNEI. CDR3 sequence (DNA): TGTGCCAGCAGAGACCCTAGCGGGAGTACAGATACGCAGTATTTT. Its protein is CASRDPSGSTDTQYF.

The chain employs TRBV10-3 and TRBJ2-2; 10 nucleotides line up with TRBD1. From germline, CDR1 is ENHRY and CDR2 SYGVKD. The V and J ends lost 8 bases and 7 bases, in that order; junction bases with no gene match: 7. The CDR3 extends over 14 amino acids. The CDR3 DNA reads as TGTGCCATCGCCGACAGGGGGCGCGGCGGGGAGCTGTTTTTT. Amino acid sequence: CAIADRGRGGELFF.

This clonotype showed up just a few times. CDR3 in DNA: TGTGCCAGCAGACAAGGACAGGCCCCCTATGGCTACACCTTC. It codes for CASRQGQAPYGYTF. The chain combines TRBV6-1 with TRBJ1-2, with 7 bases identical to TRBD1. CDR1 is MNHNS, CDR2 SASEGT, per germline. The CDR3 sequence is 14 residues long. Germline trimming cut 6 bases from V and 4 bases from J; bases unmatched to any gene: 8.

CDR3 residues: CASSRTGGAEAFF. In DNA, the CDR3 is TGTGCCAGCAGCCGAACAGGGGGAGCTGAAGCTTTCTTT. The chain has TRBV12-3 or TRBV12-4 and TRBJ1-1; 8 bases agree with TRBD1. V dropped 6 bases and J dropped 6; count of bases not matched to a gene: 6. There are 13 residues in the CDR3.

This chain uses TRBV18 with TRBJ2-1; no clear D gene. Deletions cut 2 bases from V and 1 base from J, with 0 bases between. Per germline, CDR1 KGHSH and CDR2 LQKENI. The CDR3 is made up of 12 amino acids. CDR3 residues: CASSPSYNEQFF. DNA of the CDR3: TGTGCCAGCTCACCATCCTACAATGAGCAGTTCTTC.

This clonotype was observed a few times. The V call is TRBV20-1, the J call TRBJ2-5; 9 bases line up with TRBD2. The germline CDR1 and CDR2 sequences are DFQATT and SNEGSKA (reference sequence). The CDR3 runs to 13 residues. J lost 3 bases, V lost 5 bases, and 4 bases had no gene match. The CDR3 nucleotides are TGCAGTGCTCCCAGACTAGCGGAAGAGACCCAGTACTTC. Its protein product is CSAPRLAEETQYF.

V is TRBV3-1 and J is TRBJ1-2; D is unclear. The CDR3 is 11 amino acids. CDR1 and CDR2 from the germline V gene are LGHDT and YNNKEL (reference sequence). V lost 1 base, J lost 5 bases, and 2 bases lay in between. CDR3 in DNA: TGTGCCAGCAGCCAAGGATATGGCTACACCTTC. This encodes CASSQGYGYTF.

The V call is TRBV7-2, the J call TRBJ1-1; 7 bases line up with TRBD1. Germline V lookup: CDR1 SGHTA, CDR2 FQGNSA. This CDR3 has 13 amino acids. J was trimmed by 7 bases and V by 2 bases; bases with no gene match: 4. The chain's CDR3 is CASSLHRGLEAFF. The CDR3 nucleotides read TGTGCCAGCAGCTTACACAGGGGCCTTGAAGCTTTCTTT.

In this sample, this clonotype turned up a few times. This sequence joins TRBV27 and TRBJ1-5; D not certain. The CDR3 consists of 14 residues. V was pared by 5 bases and J by 9 bases, with 17 bases between. Germline CDR1 and CDR2: MNHEY and SMNVEV (reference sequence). This CDR3 reads CASSRQMGISPQHF. The DNA for the CDR3 is TGTGCCAGCAGTCGGCAAATGGGGATATCGCCCCAGCATTTT.

The CDR3: CASSNPRSSGNTIYF. DNA for the CDR3: TGTGCCAGCAGTAACCCCCGGAGCTCTGGAAACACCATATATTTT. J is TRBJ1-3 and V is TRBV25-1; D remains unclear. Trimming shortened V by 5 bases and J by 0 bases, and 11 bases separated the two germline ends. The germline V gene has CDR1 MGHDK and CDR2 SYGVNS. The CDR3 spans 15 residues.

This rearrangement joins TRBV19 to TRBJ2-7; TRBD2 might be the D (5 bases). The CDR3 consists of 18 residues. The germline CDR1 and CDR2 sequences are LNHDA and SQIVND (reference sequence). Trimming left V 4 bases short and J 3 bases short, with 25 bases between. CDR3 in DNA: TGTGCCAGTAGTACCTTACGAGGCGGAGGAGGAGGTCTCTACGAGCAGTACTTC. Translation: CASSTLRGGGGGLYEQYF.

The table lists this clonotype with a few counts. The V call is TRBV6-1, the J call TRBJ2-3; D ambiguous. The germline V and J ends were trimmed by 7 bases and 6 bases, with 8 bases remaining between them. Per germline, CDR1 MNHNS and CDR2 SASEGT. This CDR3 region has 11 residues. The CDR3 DNA reads as TGTGCCAGCACCAAAACGGATACGCAGTATTTT. Translation gives CASTKTDTQYF.

This chain uses TRBV6-5 with TRBJ1-2, with TRBD1 identical over 9 bases. V dropped 2 bases and J dropped 4; count of bases not matched to a gene: 5. The germline V gene has CDR1 MNHEY and CDR2 SVGAGI. The CDR3 is 15 amino acids. The CDR3 coding sequence is TGTGCCAGCAGTTACCCCCAGGGACAGGGCTATGGCTACACCTTC. Amino acids: CASSYPQGQGYGYTF.

By its share, this clonotype is medium-sized. The chain couples TRBV7-2 to TRBJ2-7; D perhaps matches TRBD1 (6 bases). The germline V gene has CDR1 SGHTA and CDR2 FQGNSA. CDR3 length equals 14 residues. V lost 3 bases, J lost 4 bases, and 13 bases lay in between. The CDR3 region is CASSFQGTVYEQYF. Written as DNA, the CDR3 is TGTGCCAGCAGCTTTCAGGGGACCGTTTACGAGCAGTACTTC.

V usage is TRBV2 and J usage is TRBJ1-2; 9 nucleotides agree with TRBD1. The CDR3 is made up of 14 amino acids. Per the germline V gene, CDR1 is SNHLY and CDR2 is FYNNEI. V lost 6 bases and J lost 5; bases outside the gene matches: 7. The CDR3 nucleotides are TGTGCCAGCAGCCGGGACAGGGTAACTTATGGCTACACCTTC. It encodes CASSRDRVTYGYTF.

This rearrangement joins TRBV28 to TRBJ1-6; D is unclear. Germline V gene lookup returns CDR1 MDHEN and CDR2 SYDVKM. This CDR3 has 13 amino acids. The V end lost 6 bases, the J end lost 6 bases, and 9 bases lay between the germline ends. CDR3 sequence (DNA): TGTGCCAGCAGCCCCAGATCTAATTCACCCCTCCACTTT. Translated, it gives CASSPRSNSPLHF.

The V and J genes are TRBV6-2 or TRBV6-3 and TRBJ1-2; D is ambiguous. V lost 2 bases, J lost 5 bases, and 9 bases lay in between. This CDR3 is 13 amino acids long. Germline CDR1 and CDR2: MNHEY and SVGEGT. CDR3 loop: CASSYGEIYGYTF. The CDR3 DNA reads TGTGCCAGCAGTTACGGAGAGATATATGGCTACACCTTC.

This clonotype was detected a few times. The DNA for the CDR3 is TGTGCCAGCAGCTTACAAAGGGACAGTGGGGCTTTCTTT. Translation gives CASSLQRDSGAFF. This chain links TRBV7-6 with TRBJ1-1; 7 bases agree with TRBD1. V gave up 2 bases and J gave up 11 bases; unmatched junction bases: 8. Germline V gene lookup returns CDR1 SGHVS and CDR2 FNYEAQ. CDR3 length: 13 amino acids.

J is TRBJ1-1 and V is TRBV10-3; D is possibly TRBD1 (5 bases). Germline CDR1 is ENHRY and CDR2 is SYGVKD. Trimming took 5 bases from V and 8 from J, leaving 9 bases between them. The CDR3 contains 11 residues. The CDR3 reads CAISRGQEAFF. CDR3 in DNA: TGTGCCATCAGTCGGGGCCAGGAAGCTTTCTTT.

This sequence joins TRBV12-3 or TRBV12-4 and TRBJ1-5; D unresolved. The CDR3 runs 12 residues. Trimming removed 6 bases from V and 7 bases from J, with 10 bases in between. This chain's CDR3 is CASSQPPQPQHF. The CDR3 DNA reads as TGTGCCAGCAGCCAACCCCCCCAGCCCCAGCATTTT.

J is TRBJ2-2 and V is TRBV9, with D perhaps given as TRBD1 or TRBD2 (5 bases each). Germline values: CDR1 SGDLS, CDR2 YYNGEE. The CDR3 covers 15 residues. Deletions cut 3 bases from V and 4 bases from J, with 13 bases between. CDR3 nucleotides: TGTGCCAGCAGCGGAGTCAGGGAGACCACCGGGGAGCTGTTTTTT. It specifies CASSGVRETTGELFF. Complete variable domain (other parts from reference TRBV9 and TRBJ2-2): DSGVTQTPKHLITATGQRVTLRCSPRSGDLSVYWYQQSLDQGLQFLIQYYNGEERAKGNILERFSAQQFPDLHSELNLSSLELGDSALYFCASSGVRETTGELFFGEGSRLTVL.

V gene TRBV27 combines with J gene TRBJ2-7; TRBD1 matches at 9 bases. The CDR3 length is 15 residues. J gave up 1 base and V 4 bases, and 5 bases lay outside the gene matches. Germline loops: CDR1 MNHEY, CDR2 SMNVEV (reference sequence). Here the CDR3 reads CASSWGQGRSYEQYF. Here the CDR3 DNA reads TGTGCCAGCAGTTGGGGACAGGGCAGATCCTACGAGCAGTACTTC.

This clonotype was detected a few times. The genes are TRBV20-1 and TRBJ2-3; 7 nucleotides align to TRBD1. The CDR3 extends over 17 amino acids. Unmatched junction bases numbered 14, after V lost 3 bases and J lost 2 bases. Germline lookup yields CDR1 DFQATT and CDR2 SNEGSKA (reference sequence). In nucleotides, the CDR3 is TGCAGTGCTAGTTCCGGCGTGGCGAGGGGGCACACAGATACGCAGTATTTT. Its translation is CSASSGVARGHTDTQYF.

The chain uses TRBV6-5 and TRBJ2-5; a possible D gene is TRBD2 (5 bases). CDR3 length: 16 amino acids. Deletions cut 0 bases from V and 4 bases from J, with 15 bases between. Germline V gene data show CDR1 as MNHEY and CDR2 as SVGAGI. CDR3 protein: CASSYSIRYGGETQYF. The CDR3 coding sequence is TGTGCCAGCAGTTACTCGATTAGGTACGGAGGAGAGACCCAGTACTTC.

This chain uses TRBV7-2 with TRBJ2-5; 7 bases match TRBD2. The CDR3 has 15 amino acids. With V trimmed by 5 bases and J by 3 bases, 9 bases remained unmatched. Germline CDR1 is SGHTA and CDR2 is FQGNSA. The CDR3 DNA reads TGTGCCAGCAGCCTCGGACTAGATTGGAAAGAGACCCAGTACTTC. It translates to CASSLGLDWKETQYF.

V usage is TRBV29-1 and J usage is TRBJ1-1; D unresolved. Trimming pared 7 bases from V and 3 bases from J, leaving 18 bases between. This CDR3 comprises 14 residues. CDR1 is SQVTM, CDR2 ANQGSEA, per germline. The CDR3 protein is CSAQRVLGDTEAFF. CDR3 bases: TGCAGCGCCCAGAGGGTCCTCGGGGACACTGAAGCTTTCTTT. Looking up the rest from reference TRBV29-1 and TRBJ1-1 gives the full variable domain: SAVISQKPSRDICQRGTSLTIQCQVDSQVTMMFWYRQQPGQSLTLIATANQGSEATYESGFVIDKFPISRPNLTFSTLTVSNMSPEDSSIYLCSAQRVLGDTEAFFGQGTRLTVV.

The rearrangement joins TRBV5-4 to TRBJ1-1; D is unresolved. The CDR3 has 13 amino acids. The V gene's germline CDR1 is SGHNT and CDR2 YYREEE (reference sequence). V dropped 1 base and J dropped 4 bases, with 8 bases sitting between them. CDR3 in amino acids: CASSLNKVTEAFF. CDR3 bases: TGTGCCAGCAGCTTGAATAAGGTCACTGAAGCTTTCTTT.

The gene calls are TRBV20-1 and TRBJ2-7; 9 nucleotides line up with TRBD2. The V and J ends lost 0 bases and 6 bases, in that order; junction bases with no gene match: 9. CDR3 length equals 15 residues. Germline V gene data show CDR1 as DFQATT and CDR2 as SNEGSKA (reference sequence). CDR3 nucleotides: TGCAGTGCTAGAGAGGTGGTAGCGGGAGCTGGCGAGCAGTACTTC. It yields the protein CSAREVVAGAGEQYF.